This T cell receptor beta chain was sequenced for a study of metastatic and nonmetastatic thyroid tumors. Study context: Repertoires were compared across blood and tumor or nodule tissue from malignant and benign thyroid patients.

No treatment had been given to any patient before thyroid surgery. The study, taken as a whole, reports: The study reportedly found significantly higher TCR beta diversity in malignant thyroid tumors than benign nodules, in blood and tumor.

TCRdb re-clonotyped the PCR reads via MiXCR. This sample yields 4,000 to 5,500 clones, of which 20% to 25% are seen a single time; roughly 10% belongs to the top ten. Sample share makes this clone medium-sized. Its target is unknown. Germline V gene lookup returns CDR1 SGDLS and CDR2 YYNGEE. The V end was cut by 1 base, the J end by 6 bases, with 8 bases between. The CDR3 has 14 amino acids. The sequencing sample was made of tumor tissue. The chain uses TRBV9 and TRBJ1-6; D unclear. The origin of this receptor is a male donor with papillary thyroid cancer or a benign thyroid nodule (not recorded which). Some clones in this sample may be carry-over from other donors' samples. In DNA form, the CDR3 reads TGTGCCAGCAGCGTAAACAGTTTTAATTCACCCCTCCACTTT. It encodes CASSVNSFNSPLHF.